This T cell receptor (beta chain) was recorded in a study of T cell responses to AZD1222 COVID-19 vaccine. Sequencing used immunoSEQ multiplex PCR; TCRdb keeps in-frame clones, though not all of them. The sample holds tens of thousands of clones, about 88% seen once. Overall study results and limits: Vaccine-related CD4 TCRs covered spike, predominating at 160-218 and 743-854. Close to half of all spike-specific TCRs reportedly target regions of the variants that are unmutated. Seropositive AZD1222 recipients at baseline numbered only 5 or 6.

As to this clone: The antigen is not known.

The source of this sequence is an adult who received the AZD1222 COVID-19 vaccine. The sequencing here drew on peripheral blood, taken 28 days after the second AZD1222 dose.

For the CDR3, the DNA is TGTGCCAGCAGTGAATCGGAGGATTACTATGGCTACACCTTC. Its translation: CASSESEDYYGYTF. V usage is TRBV2 and J usage is TRBJ1-2; D not certain. The CDR3 runs 14 residues. Germline V gene lookup returns CDR1 SNHLY and CDR2 FYNNEI. V shed 2 bases and J shed 3 bases, with 10 bases lying between them.